This TCR beta chain was profiled in a study of blood T cell repertoires in COVID-19. In the study overall: Samples representing acute and convalescent COVID-19 were sourced from the United States, Italy and Spain.

Participants spanned ages about 18 to 100 years and resided in 24 US areas. Each participant's cohort was designated according to participant-reported clinical history. Among Cohort 3 donors, those recovered had two negative PCRs, clearance, or symptom resolution. Clones were read by immunoSEQ multiplex PCR, and TCRdb kept only the in-frame ones, dropping some. This table has 310,000 or so clones, roughly 90% appearing once. The J segment lost 10 bases and the V segment lost 4 bases, leaving 0 bases of the junction unmatched. The CDR3 extends over 12 amino acids. Germline-derived CDR1 and CDR2 are MNHEY and SVGAGI.

The sequence derives from a woman younger than 35 who had recovered from COVID-19. The genes are TRBV6-5 and TRBJ1-6; 8 nucleotides align to TRBD1. The sample taken for sequencing was PBMCs or T cells enriched from blood (not recorded which). As DNA, the CDR3 is TGTGCCAGCAGTTCAGGGGGCTCACCCCTCCACTTT. It specifies CASSSGGSPLHF.